The next 27 T cell receptor beta chains were all read from a single sample in a study of cytomegalovirus exposure and HLA in healthy donors. The PCR employed 60 Vbeta primers together with 13 Jbeta primers. Clones were read by immunoSEQ multiplex PCR, and TCRdb kept only the in-frame ones, dropping some. The listing records 50,000 or so clones. The sample comprised PBMCs. Every receptor here comes from a man aged 40-49 years in good health and CMV-seropositive.

This rearrangement joins TRBV27 to TRBJ2-7; 7 nucleotides agree with TRBD1. From germline, CDR1 is MNHEY and CDR2 SMNVEV (reference sequence). V lost 4 bases and J lost 0; bases outside the gene matches: 6. This CDR3 spans 15 amino acids. The CDR3 nucleotides are TGTGCCAGCAGTTCGTACCGGGACAGCTCCTACGAGCAGTACTTC. Translated, it gives CASSSYRDSSYEQYF.

The chain links TRBV18 to TRBJ2-5, with D perhaps matching TRBD1 (6 bases). The end of the DNA aligns better with TRBJ2-7, so the J call may be wrong. Per germline, CDR1 KGHSH and CDR2 LQKENI. CDR3 size: 14 residues. The CDR3 DNA reads TGTGCCAGCTCACCCCCCAGGGGTAGCTACGAGCAGTACTTC. It yields the protein CASSPPRGSYEQYF.

The chain couples TRBV2 to TRBJ2-5, with 7 nucleotides matching TRBD1. J gave up 5 bases and V 11 bases, and 5 bases lay outside the gene matches. The V gene's germline CDR1 is SNHLY and CDR2 FYNNEI. The CDR3 sequence is 11 residues long. The CDR3 nucleotides are TGTGCCGGAACAGGGGACGAGACCCAGTACTTC. Translation gives CAGTGDETQYF.

The CDR3 loop is CASSPISYADTQYF. The CDR3 coding sequence is TGTGCCAGCAGCCCTATATCCTACGCAGATACGCAGTATTTT. This rearrangement joins TRBV9 to TRBJ2-3; the D is unclear. The CDR3 runs to 14 residues. V dropped 4 bases and J dropped 4 bases, with 13 bases sitting between them. The germline V gene encodes CDR1 SGDLS and CDR2 YYNGEE.

V usage is TRBV28 and J usage is TRBJ1-2; D possibly corresponds to TRBD1 (5 bases). Germline loops: CDR1 MDHEN, CDR2 SYDVKM. This CDR3 region has 13 residues. V was trimmed by 8 bases and J by 4 bases, leaving 14 bases between them. Here the CDR3 reads CASWGDLSYGYTF. DNA of the CDR3: TGTGCCAGCTGGGGCGATCTTAGCTATGGCTACACCTTC.

The chain uses TRBV6-5 and TRBJ2-3; TRBD1 matches at 10 bases. J gave up 4 bases and V 5 bases, and 3 bases lay outside the gene matches. The CDR3 spans 14 residues. Looked up from germline, CDR1 is MNHEY and CDR2 is SVGAGI. The CDR3 here is CASSEGQGADTQYF. In nucleotides, the CDR3 is TGTGCCAGCAGTGAAGGACAGGGGGCAGATACGCAGTATTTT.

This chain links TRBV7-8 with TRBJ1-2, with 9 bases lining up with TRBD1. Germline CDR1 reads SGHVS; CDR2 reads FQNEAQ. The ends lost 1 base at V and 5 bases at J; junction bases unmatched: 2. The CDR3 consists of 14 residues. In DNA form, the CDR3 reads TGTGCCAGCAGCTTAGTTGGGACAGGGTATGGCTACACCTTC. It is translated as CASSLVGTGYGYTF.

The V call is TRBV9, the J call TRBJ2-7; a possible D gene is TRBD2 (7 bases). The ends were cut back, 0 bases at V and 2 bases at J, with 9 bases in the middle. The length of the CDR3 is 14 residues. Germline V gene lookup returns CDR1 SGDLS and CDR2 YYNGEE. In DNA form, the CDR3 reads TGTGCCAGCAGCGTAGGGGGGGGCCCCTACGAGCAGTACTTC. It translates to CASSVGGGPYEQYF.

This chain links TRBV6-5 with TRBJ2-1, with D uncertain. This CDR3 contains 12 residues. The ends were cut back, 4 bases at V and 10 bases at J, with 11 bases in the middle. Germline values: CDR1 MNHEY, CDR2 SVGAGI. The CDR3 loop reads CASSSPSGEQFF. The CDR3 nucleotides read TGTGCCAGCAGTTCCCCCTCAGGCGAGCAGTTCTTC.

V gene TRBV7-2 combines with J gene TRBJ1-5, with 10 positions matching TRBD1. After removal of 4 bases from V and 6 bases from J, the junction contained 3 bases not matched to a gene. CDR3 length equals 14 residues. Germline values: CDR1 SGHTA, CDR2 FQGNSA. The CDR3 reads CASSSRQGAQPQHF. The CDR3 coding sequence is TGTGCCAGCAGCTCGAGACAGGGGGCTCAGCCCCAGCATTTT.

The CDR3 protein is CASSLNGGEPETQYF. CDR3 sequence (DNA): TGCGCCAGCAGCCTAAACGGGGGAGAGCCGGAGACCCAGTACTTC. V gene TRBV4-3 combines with J gene TRBJ2-5, with TRBD2 as a possible D gene (6 bases). The germline gives CDR1 LGHNA, CDR2 YSLEER. V was shortened by 4 bases and J by 5 bases, with 17 bases between the two germline ends. There are 15 residues in the CDR3.

The V call is TRBV7-6, the J call TRBJ2-5; 12 nucleotides align to TRBD1. V trimming: 2 bases; J trimming: 5 bases; junction bases outside the gene matches: 6. Germline V CDR1 and CDR2: SGHVS, FNYEAQ. The CDR3 sequence is 16 residues long. CDR3 amino acids: CASSLQRGTGGETQYF. The CDR3 DNA is TGTGCCAGCAGCTTACAAAGGGGGACAGGGGGCGAGACCCAGTACTTC.

The rearrangement links TRBV15 to TRBJ1-5; a weak D match, TRBD1 (5 bases). Germline V CDR1 and CDR2: LNHNV, YYDKDF (reference sequence). This CDR3 spans 15 amino acids. Trimming took 5 bases from V and 4 from J, leaving 15 bases between them. This CDR3 reads CATSWGTGSNQPQHF. In DNA form, the CDR3 reads TGTGCCACCAGCTGGGGAACAGGTTCAAATCAGCCCCAGCATTTT.

The chain joins TRBV9 to TRBJ1-1, with D possibly TRBD1 on 5 matching bases. CDR3 size: 14 residues. Germline values: CDR1 SGDLS, CDR2 YYNGEE. Trimming pared 1 base from V and 5 bases from J, leaving 12 bases between. The CDR3 DNA reads as TGTGCCAGCAGCGTACTTGGGGGGAGAACTGAAGCTTTCTTT. This encodes CASSVLGGRTEAFF.

DNA of the CDR3: TGCAGCGTATCTTCCAGCGGAGGAAGATACGAGCAGTACTTC. Translated, it gives CSVSSSGGRYEQYF. The V call is TRBV29-1, the J call TRBJ2-7, with D possibly TRBD2 on 5 matching bases. Germline-derived CDR1 and CDR2 are SQVTM and ANQGSEA. Trimming took 6 bases from V and 4 from J, leaving 19 bases between them. CDR3 length: 14 amino acids.

The V gene is TRBV13, the J gene TRBJ2-5; D is unresolved. Germline V lookup: CDR1 PRHDT, CDR2 FYEKMQ (reference sequence). The CDR3 totals 13 residues. The V end lost 2 bases, the J end lost 4 bases, and 8 bases lay between the germline ends. CDR3 amino acids: CASSLRVLETQYF. CDR3 in DNA: TGTGCCAGCAGCTTACGGGTTTTAGAGACCCAGTACTTC.

The chain recombines TRBV28 with TRBJ2-3; 12 bases match TRBD2. Per germline, CDR1 MDHEN and CDR2 SYDVKM. This CDR3 comprises 18 residues. V lost 6 bases and J lost 4; bases outside the gene matches: 14. CDR3 amino acids: CASSPGSRLAGDADTQYF. The CDR3 DNA sequence: TGTGCCAGCAGCCCAGGGAGCCGACTAGCGGGAGATGCAGATACGCAGTATTTT.

The chain recombines TRBV5-1 with TRBJ2-1, with 9 bases lining up with TRBD1. Trimming cost V 1 base and J 8 bases; bases outside gene matches: 10. The CDR3 sequence is 16 residues long. Looked up from germline, CDR1 is SGHRS and CDR2 is YFSETQ. CDR3 coding DNA: TGCGCCAGCAGCTTGCTCCGGGACAGGGTTCAGGATGAGCAGTTCTTC. This encodes CASSLLRDRVQDEQFF. The full variable domain, with the rest looked up from reference TRBV5-1 and TRBJ2-1, is KAGVTQTPRYLIKTRGQQVTLSCSPISGHRSVSWYQQTPGQGLQFLFEYFSETQRNKGNFPGRFSGRQFSNSRSEMNVSTLELGDSALYLCASSLLRDRVQDEQFFGPGTRLTVL.

The chain is built from TRBV6-4 and TRBJ2-3; D is unclear. Deletions cut 2 bases from V and 1 base from J, with 10 bases between. This CDR3 has 15 amino acids. Looked up from germline, CDR1 is MRHNA and CDR2 is SNTAGT. Written as DNA, the CDR3 is TGTGCCAGCAGTGACGGGCAGACCGGCACAGATACGCAGTATTTT. Its protein product is CASSDGQTGTDTQYF.

J is TRBJ2-3 and V is TRBV6-4; 9 bases are shared with TRBD2. V was pared by 0 bases and J by 2 bases, with 3 bases of the junction left unmatched. Germline-derived CDR1 and CDR2 are MRHNA and SNTAGT. The CDR3 extends over 16 amino acids. CDR3: CASSDSQRGDTDTQYF. In nucleotides, the CDR3 is TGTGCCAGCAGTGACTCCCAGCGGGGGGACACAGATACGCAGTATTTT.

The J gene is TRBJ2-3, the V gene TRBV11-2; TRBD2 might be the D (6 bases). CDR3 size: 15 residues. Germline lookup yields CDR1 SGHAT and CDR2 FQNNGV. V lost 1 base, J lost 1 base, and 9 bases lay in between. CDR3 loop: CASSLGLEGTDTQYF. In DNA, the CDR3 is TGTGCCAGCAGCTTAGGACTAGAAGGCACAGATACGCAGTATTTT.

This sequence joins TRBV27 and TRBJ2-1; TRBD2 matches 12 bases. The CDR3 sequence is 17 residues long. Trimming took 7 bases from V and 3 from J; bases not matched to a gene: 10. Germline CDR1 is MNHEY and CDR2 is SMNVEV (reference sequence). CDR3 protein: CASTVSRLAGDYNEQFF. CDR3 in DNA: TGTGCCAGCACAGTCTCACGACTAGCGGGGGACTACAATGAGCAGTTCTTC.

This chain uses TRBV2 with TRBJ1-5; D possibly corresponds to TRBD1 (5 bases). CDR3 length equals 15 residues. The V end lost 4 bases, the J end lost 0 bases, and 10 bases lay between the germline ends. Germline V gene lookup returns CDR1 SNHLY and CDR2 FYNNEI. As DNA, the CDR3 is TGTGCCAGCAGTGGAGGACATCGTAGCAATCAGCCCCAGCATTTT. Residues: CASSGGHRSNQPQHF. The full variable domain, rest sourced from reference TRBV2 and TRBJ1-5, is EPEVTQTPSHQVTQMGQEVILRCVPISNHLYFYWYRQILGQKVEFLVSFYNNEISEKSEIFDDQFSVERPDGSNFTLKIRSTKLEDSAMYFCASSGGHRSNQPQHFGDGTRLSIL.

The chain employs TRBV7-9 and TRBJ1-1; no firm D call. CDR1 and CDR2 (germline): SEHNR, FQNEAQ (reference sequence). The ends were cut back, 4 bases at V and 11 bases at J, with 14 bases in the middle. The CDR3 contains 12 residues. The CDR3 reads CASSSTVVGAFF. The CDR3 DNA sequence: TGTGCCAGCAGCTCGACCGTTGTCGGGGCTTTCTTT.

This sequence joins TRBV4-1 and TRBJ2-1; D remains ambiguous. The length of the CDR3 is 12 residues. V was cut by 3 bases and J by 8 bases, with 8 bases left in between. Germline CDR1 and CDR2: MGHRA and YSYEKL. This CDR3 is CASSQASDEQFF. CDR3 DNA sequence: TGCGCCAGCAGCCAGGCCAGTGATGAGCAGTTCTTC.

This rearrangement joins TRBV11-3 to TRBJ2-1, with 10 bases lining up with TRBD2. From germline, CDR1 is SGHNT and CDR2 YENEEA. V dropped 3 bases and J dropped 10; count of bases not matched to a gene: 6. The CDR3 sequence is 14 residues long. For the CDR3, the DNA is TGTGCCAGCAGCTTCCTAGCGGGAGCCCGGGAGCAGTTCTTC. This sequence encodes CASSFLAGAREQFF.

This CDR3 reads CASMIRGTTEAFF. Written as DNA, the CDR3 is TGTGCCAGCATGATAAGGGGGACGACTGAAGCTTTCTTT. The chain links TRBV6-1 to TRBJ1-1, with TRBD1 as a possible D gene (6 bases). The CDR3 loop spans 13 amino acids. Deletions cut 7 bases from V and 5 bases from J, with 14 bases between. Germline V lookup: CDR1 MNHNS, CDR2 SASEGT.